The TCR beta chain described here comes from a study of T cells expressing NK-cell markers. TCRdb derives one entry per CDR3 protein from the 5' RACE reads, leaving out DNA. The sample table sets out 450,000 to 600,000 distinct CDR3 sequences. About this clonotype: Its specificity is not known.

From germline, CDR1 is SGHTA and CDR2 FQGNSA. This CDR3 is 13 amino acids long. Study-level findings and limits: The leading position in the CD3+CD56-NKG2C+ fraction of several donors also went to these clonotypes.

Sequencing was performed on blood T cells: a sorted CD56 or NKG2C T cell subset, CD4+ or CD8+ T cells, or bulk PBMC T cells (not recorded which). The source is a young man in good health. The chain uses TRBV7-2 and TRBJ1-5; no DNA is available, so the TRBD1 call from TCRdb remains unchecked. The CDR3 loop is CASSRGVNQPQHF.